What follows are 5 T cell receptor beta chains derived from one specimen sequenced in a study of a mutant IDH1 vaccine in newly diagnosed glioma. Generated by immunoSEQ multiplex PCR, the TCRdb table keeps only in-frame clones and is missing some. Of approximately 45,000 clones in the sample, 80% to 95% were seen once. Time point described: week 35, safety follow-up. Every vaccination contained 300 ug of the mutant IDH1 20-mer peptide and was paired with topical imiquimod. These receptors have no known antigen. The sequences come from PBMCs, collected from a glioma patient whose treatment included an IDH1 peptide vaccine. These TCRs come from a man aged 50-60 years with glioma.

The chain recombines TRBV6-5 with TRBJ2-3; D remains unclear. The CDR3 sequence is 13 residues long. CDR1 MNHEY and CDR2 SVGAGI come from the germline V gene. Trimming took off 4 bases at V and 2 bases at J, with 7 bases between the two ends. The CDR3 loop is CASSLGLTDTQYF. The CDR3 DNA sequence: TGTGCCAGCAGTTTGGGCCTCACAGATACGCAGTATTTT.

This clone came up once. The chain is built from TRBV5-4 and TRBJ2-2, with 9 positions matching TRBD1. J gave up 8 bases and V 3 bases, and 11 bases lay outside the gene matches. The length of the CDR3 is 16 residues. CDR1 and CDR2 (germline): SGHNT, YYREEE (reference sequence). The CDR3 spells CASSSGGQGTVGELFF. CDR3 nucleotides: TGTGCCAGCAGCTCTGGGGGACAGGGAACGGTTGGGGAGCTGTTTTTT.

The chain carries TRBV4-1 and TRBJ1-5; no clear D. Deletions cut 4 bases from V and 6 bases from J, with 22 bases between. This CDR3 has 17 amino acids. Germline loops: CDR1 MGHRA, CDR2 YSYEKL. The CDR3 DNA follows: TGCGCCAGCAGCCGAACCCCGGACCCAAGAGGCGCTCAGCCCCAGCATTTT. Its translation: CASSRTPDPRGAQPQHF.

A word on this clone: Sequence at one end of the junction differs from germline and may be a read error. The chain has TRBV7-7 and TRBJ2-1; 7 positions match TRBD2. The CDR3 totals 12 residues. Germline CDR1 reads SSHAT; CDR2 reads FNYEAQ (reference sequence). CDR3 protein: CASSSGGGEQFF. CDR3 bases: TGTGCTAGCAGCTCGGGGGGAGGTGAGCAGTTCTTC.

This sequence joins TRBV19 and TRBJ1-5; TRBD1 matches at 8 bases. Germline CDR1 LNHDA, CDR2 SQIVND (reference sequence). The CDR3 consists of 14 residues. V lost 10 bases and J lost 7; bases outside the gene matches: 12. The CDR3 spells CATDRGGRRQPQHF. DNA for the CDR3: TGTGCCACCGACAGGGGAGGACGCAGACAGCCCCAGCATTTT.